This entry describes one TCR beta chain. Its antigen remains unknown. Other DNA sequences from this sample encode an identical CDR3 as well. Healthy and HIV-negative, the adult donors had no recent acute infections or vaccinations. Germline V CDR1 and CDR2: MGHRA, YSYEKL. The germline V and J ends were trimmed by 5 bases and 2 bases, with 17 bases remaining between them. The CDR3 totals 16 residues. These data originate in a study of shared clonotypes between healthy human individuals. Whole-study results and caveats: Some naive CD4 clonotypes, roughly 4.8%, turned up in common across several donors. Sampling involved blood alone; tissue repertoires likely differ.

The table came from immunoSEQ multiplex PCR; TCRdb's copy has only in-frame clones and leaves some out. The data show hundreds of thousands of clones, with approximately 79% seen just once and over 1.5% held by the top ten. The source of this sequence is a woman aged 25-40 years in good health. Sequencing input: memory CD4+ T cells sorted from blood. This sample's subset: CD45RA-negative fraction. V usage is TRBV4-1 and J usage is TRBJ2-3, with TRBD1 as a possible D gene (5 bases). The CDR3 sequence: CASSRGDRPLTDTQYF. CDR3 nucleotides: TGCGCCAGCAGCAGGGGTGACCGACCTCTCACAGATACGCAGTATTTT.